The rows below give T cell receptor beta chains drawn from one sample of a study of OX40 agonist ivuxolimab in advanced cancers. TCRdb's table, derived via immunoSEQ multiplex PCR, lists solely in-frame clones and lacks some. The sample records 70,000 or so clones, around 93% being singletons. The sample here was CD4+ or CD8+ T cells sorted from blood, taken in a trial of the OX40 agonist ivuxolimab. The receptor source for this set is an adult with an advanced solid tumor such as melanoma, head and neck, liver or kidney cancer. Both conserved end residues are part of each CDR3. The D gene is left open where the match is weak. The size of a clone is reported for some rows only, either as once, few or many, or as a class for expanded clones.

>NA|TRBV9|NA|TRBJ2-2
TGTGCCAGCAGCTCGCCCGGGGAGCTGTTTTTT
CASSSPGELFF
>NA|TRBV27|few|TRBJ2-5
TGTGCCAGCAGTCTGGGAGCAGGGGACCAAGAGACCCAGTACTTC
CASSLGAGDQETQYF
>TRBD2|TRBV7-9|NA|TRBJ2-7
TGTGCCAGCAGCTCACCTGGACTAGCGGCCTACGAGCAGTACTTC
CASSSPGLAAYEQYF
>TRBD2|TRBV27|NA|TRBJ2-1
TGTGCCAGCAGTCTCCCAGGGACTAGTAATAGGAATGAGCAGTTCTTC
CASSLPGTSNRNEQFF
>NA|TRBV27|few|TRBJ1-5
TGTGCCAGCAGTTTGGGGGGGGGAGGACAGCCCCAGCATTTT
CASSLGGGGQPQHF
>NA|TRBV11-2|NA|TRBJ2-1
TGTGCCAGCAGCTTGTTGGCGAGAAACATCTACAATGAGCAGTTCTTC
CASSLLARNIYNEQFF
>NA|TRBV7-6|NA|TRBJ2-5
TGTGCCAGCAGCTTAGTTGCAGGGGAAGAGACCCAGTACTTC
CASSLVAGEETQYF
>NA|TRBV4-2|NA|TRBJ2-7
TGTGCCAGCAGCCAAGAGCCCCTGGAGGGCGAGCAGTACTTC
CASSQEPLEGEQYF
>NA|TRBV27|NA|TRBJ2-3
TGTGCCAGCAGTCCCCGGACGGACACAGATACGCAGTATTTT
CASSPRTDTDTQYF
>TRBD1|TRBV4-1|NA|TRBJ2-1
TGCGCCAGCAGCCTTGGGCAGGGGGCGTACAATGAGCAGTTCTTC
CASSLGQGAYNEQFF
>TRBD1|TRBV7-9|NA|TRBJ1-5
TGTGCCAGCAGCTTAGATCAGGGGGGCAATCAGCCCCAGCATTTT
CASSLDQGGNQPQHF
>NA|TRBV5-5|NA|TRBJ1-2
TGTGCCAGCAGCTTCGGGAGCGGTTTCTACACCTTC
CASSFGSGFYTF
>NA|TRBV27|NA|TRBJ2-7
TGTGCCAGCAGTTCCGGCGGGGCAAGATACGAGCAGTACTTC
CASSSGGARYEQYF
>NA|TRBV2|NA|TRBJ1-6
TGTGCCAGCAGTCTCAGGACCTCTAATTCACCCCTCCACTTT
CASSLRTSNSPLHF
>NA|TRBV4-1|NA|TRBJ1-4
TGCGCCAGCAGCCAAGTAGATGCAACTAATGAAAAACTGTTTTTT
CASSQVDATNEKLFF
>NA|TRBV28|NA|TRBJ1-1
TGTGCCAGCAGACCAGTGAGGGCAGTCACTGAAGCTTTCTTT
CASRPVRAVTEAFF
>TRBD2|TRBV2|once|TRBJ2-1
TGTGCCAGCAGTGACGCTAGTATGGGGCTAGCGGGAGTAGGTGAGCAGTTCTTC
CASSDASMGLAGVGEQFF
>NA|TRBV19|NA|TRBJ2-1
TGTGCCAGTAGTATAGGCGGGAACTCCTACAATGAGCAGTTCTTC
CASSIGGNSYNEQFF
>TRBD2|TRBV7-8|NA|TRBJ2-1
TGTGCCAGCAGCTTATGGTCTAGCGGGGAAAGATGGAATGAGCAGTTCTTC
CASSLWSSGERWNEQFF
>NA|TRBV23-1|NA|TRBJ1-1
TGCGCCAGCAGTAACAGGACAGAGTACACTGAAGCTTTCTTT
CASSNRTEYTEAFF
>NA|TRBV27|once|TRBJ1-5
TGTGCCAGCAGTTTGGGAGTGTATCAGCCCCAGCATTTT
CASSLGVYQPQHF
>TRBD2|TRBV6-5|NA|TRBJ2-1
TGTGCCAGCAGTCAGGGACTAGCGCCCTACAATGAGCAGTTCTTC
CASSQGLAPYNEQFF
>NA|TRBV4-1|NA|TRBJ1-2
TGCGCCAGCAGCCAAGCAGGAACCTATGGCTACACCTTC
CASSQAGTYGYTF
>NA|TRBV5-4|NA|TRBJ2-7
TGTGCCAGCAGCTTGGGGGGGGTCCCCTACGAGCAGTACTTC
CASSLGGVPYEQYF
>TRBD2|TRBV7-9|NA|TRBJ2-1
TGTGCCAGCAGCCTCATCAATAGCGGGAGGTACAATGAGCAGTTCTTC
CASSLINSGRYNEQFF
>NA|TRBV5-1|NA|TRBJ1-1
TGCGCCAGCAGCTTGGCCCAGGGGTCCCTGAACACTGAAGCTTTCTTT
CASSLAQGSLNTEAFF
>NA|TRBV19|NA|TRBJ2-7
TGTGCCAGTAGTGCCGACGGATACGAGCAGTACTTC
CASSADGYEQYF
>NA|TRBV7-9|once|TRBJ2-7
TGTGCCAGCAGCTCCTCCGGGACGGCCTACGAGCAGTACTTC
CASSSSGTAYEQYF
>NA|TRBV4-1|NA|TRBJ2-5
TGCGCCAGCAGCCAAGATGTCGTGGGGGGCCTGTACCAAGAGACCCAGTACTTC
CASSQDVVGGLYQETQYF
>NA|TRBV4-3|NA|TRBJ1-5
TGCGCCAGCAGCCCCGATAGAAGCCTTAATCAGCCCCAGCATTTT
CASSPDRSLNQPQHF
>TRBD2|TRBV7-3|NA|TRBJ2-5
TGTGCCAGCAGCTCAGGGACTAGCGGGAGCGAGACCCAGTACTTC
CASSSGTSGSETQYF
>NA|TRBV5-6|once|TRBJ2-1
TGTGCCAGCAGCTTGCAACCTGGTTCCTACAATGAGCAGTTCTTC
CASSLQPGSYNEQFF
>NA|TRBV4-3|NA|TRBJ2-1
TGCGCCAGCAGCCAAGCGACTATCCTACGTTACAATGAGCAGTTCTTC
CASSQATILRYNEQFF
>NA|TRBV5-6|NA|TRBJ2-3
TGTGCCAGCAGCTCAACCACAGATACGCAGTATTTT
CASSSTTDTQYF
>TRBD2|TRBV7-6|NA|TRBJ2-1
TGTGCCAGCAGCTTAAGCGGGAGTCTCGATGAGCAGTTCTTC
CASSLSGSLDEQFF
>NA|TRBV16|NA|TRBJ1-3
TGTGCCAGCAGCCAAGGAGGAAACACCATATATTTT
CASSQGGNTIYF
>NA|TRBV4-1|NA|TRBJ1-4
TGCGCCAGCACCTTCGACCAACAGGTCGAAAAACTGTTTTTT
CASTFDQQVEKLFF
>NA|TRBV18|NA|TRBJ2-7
TGTGCCAGCTCACCACTTAGTGGGGACCTCTCCTACGAGCAGTACTTC
CASSPLSGDLSYEQYF
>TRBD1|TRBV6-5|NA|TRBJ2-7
TGTGCCAGCAGTTACCGAGGGACAGGGTTTGGCGAGCAGTACTTC
CASSYRGTGFGEQYF
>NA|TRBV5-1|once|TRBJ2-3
TGCGCCAGCGTTTATCTTGGGGGAGATACGCAGTATTTT
CASVYLGGDTQYF
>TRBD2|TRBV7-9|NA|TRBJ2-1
TGTGCCAGCAGACCCGCAAGCGGGAGCTCCTACAATGAGCAGTTCTTC
CASRPASGSSYNEQFF
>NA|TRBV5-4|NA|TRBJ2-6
TGTGCCAGCAGCTTAATAGGGGTTAGGTCTGGGGCCAACGTCCTGACTTTC
CASSLIGVRSGANVLTF
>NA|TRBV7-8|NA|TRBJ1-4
TGTGCCAGCAGCGGGCAGCATGAAAAACTGTTTTTT
CASSGQHEKLFF
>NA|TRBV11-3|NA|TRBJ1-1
TGTGCCAGCGAAAAGGGGGTATCGGCTTTCTTT
CASEKGVSAFF
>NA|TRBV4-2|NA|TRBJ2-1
TGTGCCAGCAGCCGGGTGGGAGGCTCCTACAATGAGCAGTTCTTC
CASSRVGGSYNEQFF
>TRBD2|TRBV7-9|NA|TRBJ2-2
TGTGCCAGCAGCGGTGGGACTAGCGGAGTCACCGGGGAGCTGTTTTTT
CASSGGTSGVTGELFF
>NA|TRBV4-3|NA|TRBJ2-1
TGCGCCAGCAGCCAAGACCCCCCCCAGCTTAGCGGAGAGACTTACAATGAGCAGTTCTTC
CASSQDPPQLSGETYNEQFF
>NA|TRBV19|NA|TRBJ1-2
TGTGCCAGTAGTATTACAGGGTTCCATGGCTACACCTTC
CASSITGFHGYTF
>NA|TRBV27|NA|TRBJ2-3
TGTGCCAGCAGTCCAAAGACAGAGAGCACAGATACGCAGTATTTT
CASSPKTESTDTQYF
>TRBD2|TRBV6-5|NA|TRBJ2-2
TGTGGAGCGGGATTGTACACCGGGGAGCTGTTTTTT
CGAGLYTGELFF
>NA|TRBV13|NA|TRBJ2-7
TGTGCCAGCAGCCTCGGCGTGAGCGGCTACGAGCAGTACTTC
CASSLGVSGYEQYF
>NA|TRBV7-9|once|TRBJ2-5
TGTGCCAGCAGTTCCGGGACGAATATACAAGAGACCCAGTACTTC
CASSSGTNIQETQYF